Listed below are T cell receptor beta chains from one sample, sequenced in a study of T cell repertoires in cytomegalovirus infection. TCRdb re-called the reads with MiXCR, one entry per CDR3 protein. This sample has roughly 320,000 distinct CDR3 sequences; 8% to 10% occur once, and the top ten carry over 3.5%. Sequences were obtained from PBMCs. These receptors were collected from a human donor in good health (CMV status not recorded). Some clones in this sample may be carry-over from other donors' samples. Both conserved end residues are part of each CDR3. The order of the fields is J gene, clone size, D gene, V gene, CDR3 DNA, CDR3 protein. The D gene is left open where the match is weak. Size tells how often a clone was seen (once, few, many) or the class of an expanded clone, and some rows leave it out.

TRBJ1-1,few,-,TRBV12-3/TRBV12-4,TGTGCCAGCAGACTGGGACCTGAAGCTTTCTTT,CASRLGPEAFF
TRBJ2-7,few,TRBD1,TRBV7-9,TGTGCCAGCAGCTCCCCAGGGGACAGAGGCTACGAGCAGTACTTC,CASSSPGDRGYEQYF
TRBJ2-7,-,TRBD1,TRBV7-1,TGTGCCAGCAGCTCCTCAACGGGACAGGGCTACGAGCAGTACTTC,CASSSSTGQGYEQYF
TRBJ2-5,few,-,TRBV12-3/TRBV12-4,TGTGCCAGCACGGCCTGGTCGGGCCAAGAGACCCAGTGCTTC,CASTAWSGQETQCF
TRBJ2-3,many,TRBD2,TRBV7-2,TGTGCCAGCAGCTCCGGAGCGGGACTTGGCACAGATACGCAGTATTTT,CASSSGAGLGTDTQYF
TRBJ2-3,-,TRBD2,TRBV7-9,TGTGCCAGCAGCTCGAGTGTAAGACTAGCGGGGGTCTCAGATACGCAGTATTTT,CASSSSVRLAGVSDTQYF
TRBJ2-5,many,TRBD1,TRBV7-2,TGTGCCAGCAGCCCACGGACAGGGAGAGAGACCCAGTACTTC,CASSPRTGRETQYF
TRBJ2-6,many,TRBD1,TRBV7-2,TGTGCCAGCAGCTTAGCCGTACAGGGGGCAGGGGCCAACGTCCTGACTTTC,CASSLAVQGAGANVLTF
TRBJ2-1,-,-,TRBV20-1,TGCAGTGCTTTGCCTACGGAGGCCTCCTACAATGAGCAGTTCTTC,CSALPTEASYNEQFF
TRBJ1-3,many,TRBD1,TRBV4-3,TGCGCCAGCAGCCCATCAGGGGGCTCTGGAAACACCATATATTTT,CASSPSGGSGNTIYF
TRBJ2-5,-,-,TRBV7-2,TGTGCCAGCAGCTTAGGGCTGTCCCCCCACTTC,CASSLGLSPHF
TRBJ2-7,few,-,TRBV20-1,TGCAGTGCAAGAACGGGACTCTCCTACGAGCAGTACTTC,CSARTGLSYEQYF
TRBJ2-7,few,TRBD2,TRBV5-3,TGTGCCAGCAGCACTACTAGCGGGCTCTCCTACGAGCAGTACTTC,CASSTTSGLSYEQYF